The table lists the clone carrying this T cell receptor (beta chain) with a few counts. Antigen specificity is unknown. V lost 2 bases to trimming and J lost 0 bases, with 14 bases between them. There are 17 residues in the CDR3. In germline, CDR1 is MNHEY, CDR2 SVGAGI. The data were obtained in a study of blood T cells in healthy people across ages. Study-wide results and limits: Age brought a roughly linear fall in TCR beta diversity measured per million T cells. Estimates of diversity drawn from one million T cells were considered underestimates.

A minimum of 5 micrograms of total RNA was extracted per sample. Combining a sample-barcoded 5' primer with a J-beta primer mix, a second PCR ran for roughly 7 to 11 cycles. TCRdb re-derived calls from the 5' RACE reads in MiXCR, one entry per CDR3 protein. The repertoire consists of 1 million or so distinct CDR3 sequences, with 40% to 55% occurring once and the leading ten covering around 18%. Sequencing was performed on blood. The clonotype comes from a woman aged 55-75 years in good health. The J gene is TRBJ2-1, the V gene TRBV6-5; D possibly uses TRBD1 or TRBD2 (5 bases each). This chain's CDR3 is CASSYMAGASSYNEQFF. DNA of the CDR3: TGTGCCAGCAGTTACATGGCCGGGGCGAGCTCCTACAATGAGCAGTTCTTC.